This paragraph covers one TCR beta chain sequence. This CDR3 spans 16 amino acids. From germline, CDR1 is SGHVS and CDR2 FNYEAQ. J was trimmed by 6 bases and V by 0 bases; bases with no gene match: 10. This sample is drawn from a study of cytomegalovirus exposure and HLA in healthy donors. In the PCR, 60 Vbeta and 13 Jbeta primers were used. Assay: immunoSEQ multiplex PCR; the TCRdb copy retains only in-frame clones and omits some. The data contain roughly 160,000 clones, roughly nine tenths of them singletons. The clonotype was recovered from a woman in her twenties or thirties in good health and CMV-seronegative. Sequences were obtained from PBMCs. The rearrangement joins TRBV7-6 to TRBJ1-1, with 7 bases aligning to TRBD1. CDR3 in DNA: TGTGCCAGCAGCTTAGCTCGGGAGGGGGCTGTGGCTGAAGCTTTCTTT. This translates into CASSLAREGAVAEAFF.